The sequence of this TCR beta chain was determined in a study of blood T cell repertoires in COVID-19. At the level of the study: PBMCs, B-cell-depleted T cells, or T cells were the source of the cDNA or gDNA that made up the material.

Cohorts were based on clinical histories the participants reported. V lost 5 bases and J lost 8, with 7 bases in between. This CDR3 has 12 residues. Repertoires were generated with immunoSEQ multiplex PCR, while TCRdb's copy carries only in-frame clones and drops some. Of about 210,000 clones in the sample, 75% to 85% were seen once. This sequence originates from a man aged 25-40 years with acute COVID-19. Specimen: PBMCs or T cells enriched from blood (not recorded which). The gene calls are TRBV12-3 or TRBV12-4 and TRBJ1-6; possibly TRBD1 for D (5 bases). This chain's CDR3 is CASSQQDSPLHF. In DNA form, the CDR3 reads TGTGCCAGCAGTCAACAGGATTCACCCCTCCACTTT.